This TCR beta chain was profiled in a study of T cell repertoires in cytomegalovirus infection. The wider study: In public TCR beta signatures, there were indications of both CMV infection and matching HLA type.

Turning to this clonotype: The antigen is unknown. A much larger clone is a single base away; this may be a read error.

CDR3 size: 12 residues. Germline loops: CDR1 SGHTA, CDR2 FQGNSA. MiXCR was run by TCRdb on the reads, yielding one entry per CDR3 protein. The data show 350,000 to 500,000 distinct CDR3 sequences, roughly a third seen once. Findings of the study overall: Dominating the ex vivo response were TCR beta clonotypes that were CMV-specific and HLA-C-restricted.

This clonotype was obtained from a human donor in good health (CMV status not recorded). Some clones in this sample may be carry-over from other donors' samples. The sequenced sample was PBMCs. The chain joins TRBV7-2 to TRBJ1-5; no firm D call. Here the CDR3 reads CASSLQNQPQPF. For the CDR3, the DNA is TGTGCCAGCAGCCTACAAAATCAGCCCCAGCCTTTT.